This T cell receptor (beta chain) was recovered during a study of regulatory T cells in long-lasting Graves disease. The study's findings and limits: With persistent disease, TRBV28, TRBJ1-2 and TRBJ2-5 were the favored segments.

Both iRepertoire HTBI primers and Arm-PCR of CDR3 regions were used to build the TCR beta libraries. MiXCR, applied by TCRdb to the multiplex PCR reads, yields one record per CDR3 protein. The repertoire holds 440,000 or so distinct CDR3 sequences, with over 15% as singletons. Stated time point: newly diagnosed GD, antithyroid drugs for less than 3 months. RNA from PBMCs was the source of the TCR library. This clonotype has a handful of counts. Its antigen is still unknown. CDR3 length equals 16 residues. Per germline, CDR1 SQVTM and CDR2 ANQGSEA. The germline V and J ends were trimmed by 1 base and 3 bases, with 18 bases remaining between them. This same sample was also part of a study on T cells in Graves' hyperthyroidism and ophthalmopathy. That study adds: The majority of expanded thyroid clonotypes above 0.001 also appeared in blood. Before onset, ophthalmopathy was predicted by the model a median about six months earlier.

The chain employs TRBV29-1 and TRBJ1-2; D is undetermined. The clonotype comes from a woman aged 30 to 39 with Graves disease. Sequenced material: peripheral blood mononuclear cells (PBMCs), taken at new diagnosis, from a patient treated with antithyroid drugs. CDR3 coding DNA: TGCAGCGTTGAAGTGGTAGACGCACAGACGTACTATGGCTACACCTTC. It translates to CSVEVVDAQTYYGYTF.